The rows below give T cell receptor beta chains drawn from one sample of a study of T cells in Graves' hyperthyroidism and ophthalmopathy. MiXCR, applied by TCRdb to the multiplex PCR reads, yields one record per CDR3 protein. The sample holds around 380,000 distinct CDR3 sequences; 13% are singletons and the top ten take about 20%. Sequencing was carried out using blood. These receptors came from a man between 25 and 39 years old with Graves' hyperthyroidism that later progressed to Graves' ophthalmopathy. Each CDR3 is given with its conserved first and last residue. D genes are given only for firm matches. Rows give clone size only sometimes, using once, few, many, or a class for an expanded clone.

d_gene	v_gene	abundance	j_gene	CDR3aa	CDR3nt
NA	TRBV5-1	many	TRBJ1-6	CASRPGQYLSSYNSPLHF	TGCGCCAGCAGGCCTGGACAGTACCTTAGCTCCTATAATTCACCCCTCCACTTT
NA	TRBV27	many	TRBJ2-7	CVSALGPYEQYF	TGTGTTTCCGCCTTGGGCCCCTACGAGCAGTACTTC
NA	TRBV7-3	many	TRBJ2-7	CASRSSGHPEGEQYF	TGTGCCAGCAGATCTTCAGGGCATCCCGAGGGGGAGCAGTACTTC
NA	TRBV24-1	NA	TRBJ1-1	CATSPSTGYGAEAFF	TGTGCCACCAGCCCATCTACAGGGTATGGGGCTGAAGCTTTCTTT
NA	TRBV9	NA	TRBJ2-1	CAGSPGGPKQFF	TGTGCCGGCAGCCCCGGGGGGCCCAAGCAGTTCTTC
NA	TRBV25-1	many	TRBJ2-5	CASSEFGGGETQYF	TGTGCCAGCAGTGAATTTGGGGGCGGAGAGACCCAGTACTTC
NA	TRBV12-3/TRBV12-4	many	TRBJ1-2	CASSPRTWGAGYTF	TGTGCCAGCAGTCCGAGGACTTGGGGCGCTGGCTACACCTTC
NA	TRBV28	NA	TRBJ2-4	CASSLRGTVLAKNIQYF	TGTGCCAGCAGTTTACGCGGAACCGTTCTAGCCAAAAACATTCAGTACTTC
NA	TRBV27	many	TRBJ2-7	CASSLSGPRSLAYEQYF	TGTGCCAGCAGTTTATCGGGACCAAGGAGTTTGGCCTACGAGCAGTACTTC
TRBD1	TRBV9	NA	TRBJ1-1	CASSFSTGAWGTEAFF	TGTGCCAGCAGCTTCTCCACAGGGGCCTGGGGCACTGAAGCTTTCTTT
NA	TRBV7-9	few	TRBJ2-7	CASSFHGAREWNF	TGTGCCAGCAGCTTTCACGGGGCACGTGAGTGGAACTTC
NA	TRBV2	many	TRBJ1-5	CASSGWSEPQHF	TGTGCCAGCAGTGGGTGGTCTGAGCCCCAGCATTTT
NA	TRBV5-1	many	TRBJ2-7	CASSLGSALYEQYF	TGCGCCAGCAGCTTGGGTAGCGCTCTCTACGAGCAGTACTTC
NA	TRBV4-1	NA	TRBJ2-3	CASSQADRASTDTQYF	TGCGCCAGCAGCCAAGCGGACAGAGCTAGCACAGATACGCAGTATTTT
TRBD1	TRBV7-8	many	TRBJ2-1	CASSLAVEGATYNEQFF	TGTGCCAGCAGCTTAGCGGTAGAGGGGGCAACCTACAATGAGCAGTTCTTC
NA	TRBV28	many	TRBJ1-6	CASRTTGFNSPLHF	TGTGCCAGCAGAACAACAGGATTTAATTCACCCCTCCACTTT
NA	TRBV29-1	NA	TRBJ2-7	CSVEGGDRHEQYF	TGCAGCGTTGAGGGTGGGGATCGCCACGAGCAGTACTTC
TRBD2	TRBV27	many	TRBJ2-5	CASTTLAGGPLETQYF	TGTGCCAGCACCACCTTAGCGGGGGGGCCCCTAGAGACCCAGTACTTC
TRBD1	TRBV4-1	few	TRBJ2-2	CASSYPGQDTGELFF	TGCGCCAGCAGCTACCCCGGACAGGACACCGGGGAGCTGTTTTTT
TRBD1	TRBV7-6	many	TRBJ2-2	CASSWDSTGELFF	TGTGCCAGCAGCTGGGACAGCACCGGGGAGCTGTTTTTT
NA	TRBV7-8	many	TRBJ2-3	CASSLGYLEGYASTDTQYF	TGTGCCAGCAGCTTAGGTTACCTGGAGGGTTACGCGAGCACAGATACGCAGTATTTT
NA	TRBV11-2	few	TRBJ2-5	CASSLGGWQRETQYF	TGTGCCAGCAGCTTAGGCGGGTGGCAGAGAGAGACCCAGTACTTC
NA	TRBV20-1	NA	TRBJ1-4	CSARGGGSEKLFF	TGCAGTGCCCGGGGAGGGGGGAGTGAAAAACTGTTTTTT
NA	TRBV7-6	many	TRBJ1-4	CASSPRTRDGKLFF	TGTGCCAGCAGCCCTCGGACCCGGGATGGAAAACTGTTTTTT
NA	TRBV9	many	TRBJ1-1	CASSVDPRLNTEAFF	TGTGCCAGCAGCGTAGATCCCAGGTTGAACACTGAAGCTTTCTTT
TRBD1	TRBV9	many	TRBJ1-1	CASSADRGTEAFF	TGTGCCAGCAGCGCCGACAGGGGCACTGAAGCTTTCTTT
NA	TRBV5-1	NA	TRBJ1-2	CASSTRDTPYGYTF	TGTGCCAGCAGCACCCGGGACACTCCCTATGGCTACACCTTC
NA	TRBV28	many	TRBJ1-6	CASTGSSYNSPLHF	TGTGCCAGCACCGGGAGCTCCTATAATTCACCCCTCCACTTT
NA	TRBV5-1	once	TRBJ2-5	CASSLWGGRETQYF	TGCGCCAGCAGCTTGTGGGGGGGCCGAGAGACCCAGTACTTC
TRBD1	TRBV7-2	many	TRBJ1-5	CASSLARGYNQPQHF	TGTGCCAGCAGCTTAGCCAGGGGGTACAATCAGCCCCAGCATTTT
NA	TRBV19	NA	TRBJ2-1	CASSVMTGTGNEQFF	TGTGCCAGTAGTGTTATGACAGGGACTGGGAATGAGCAGTTCTTC
NA	TRBV20-1	many	TRBJ1-5	CSASILLMVTNQPQHF	TGCAGTGCTAGTATATTACTTATGGTGACAAATCAGCCCCAGCATTTT
NA	TRBV6-1	few	TRBJ1-5	CASSQQPSNQPQHF	TGTGCCAGCAGTCAACAGCCTAGCAATCAGCCCCAGCATTTT